The source of this TCR beta chain is a study of T cells expressing NK-cell markers. Study information: Of eight sequenced donors, seven were HCMV-seropositive and one HCMV-seronegative.

TCRdb re-called the 5' RACE reads and shows each CDR3 protein once, DNA omitted. This sample lists some 280,000 distinct CDR3 sequences; its ten largest clones have about 0.4%. Note on this clonotype: Its antigen is currently unknown.

Findings and limits, study-wide: There were a handful of donors in whom these clonotypes also led the CD3+CD56-NKG2C+ fraction.

CDR1 and CDR2 (germline): LGHNT, FRNRAP. CDR3 size: 13 residues. The rearrangement links TRBV12-5 to TRBJ1-1; the TCRdb D gene call, TRBD1, has no DNA to confirm it. The receptor was derived from a man aged 18 to 35 in good health. Specimen: blood T cells: a sorted CD56 or NKG2C T cell subset, CD4+ or CD8+ T cells, or bulk PBMC T cells (not recorded which). The CDR3 spells CASGSTGITEAFF. The entire variable domain, with the rest obtained from reference TRBV12-5 and TRBJ1-1, is as follows: DARVTQTPRHKVTEMGQEVTMRCQPILGHNTVFWYRQTMMQGLELLAYFRNRAPLDDSGMPKDRFSAEMPDATLATLKIQPSEPRDSAVYFCASGSTGITEAFFGQGTRLTVV.